This is a list of T cell receptor beta chains from one sample in a study of T cell clonotyping in hematopoietic cell transplantation. The method was immunoSEQ multiplex PCR; TCRdb's version includes in-frame clones alone and lacks a portion of them. The table includes tens of thousands of clones, roughly 95% detected once. Sequenced here: peripheral blood mononuclear cells, sampled before stem cell transplant. The receptors originated from a man in his forties with chronic myeloid leukemia. Some clones in this sample may be carry-over from other donors' samples. Both conserved end residues are part of each CDR3. The order of the fields is V gene, clone size, J gene, D gene, CDR3 DNA, CDR3 protein. A D gene is named only where the DNA matches it firmly. The size of a clone is reported for some rows only, either as once, few or many, or as a class for expanded clones.

v_call: TRBV11-2; clone_size: .; j_call: TRBJ2-3; d_call: TRBD1; cdr3_nt: TGTGCCAGCAGCTTAGAGGGACAGGGGGGTGTAGATACGCAGTATTTT; cdr3_aa: CASSLEGQGGVDTQYF
v_call: TRBV28; clone_size: .; j_call: TRBJ2-7; d_call: TRBD1; cdr3_nt: TGTGCCAGCAGCCCACCGACAGGGTCCTACGAGCAGTACTTC; cdr3_aa: CASSPPTGSYEQYF
v_call: TRBV19; clone_size: .; j_call: TRBJ1-5; d_call: TRBD1; cdr3_nt: TGTGCCAGTAAGGGACAGGGTAATCAGCCCCAGCATTTT; cdr3_aa: CASKGQGNQPQHF
v_call: TRBV25-1; clone_size: .; j_call: TRBJ2-1; d_call: TRBD1; cdr3_nt: TGTGCCAGCAGTGCCAGGGGGACCTACAATGAGCAGTTCTTC; cdr3_aa: CASSARGTYNEQFF
v_call: TRBV6-1; clone_size: .; j_call: TRBJ2-7; d_call: .; cdr3_nt: TGTGCCAGCAGGCCCACCTTTTACGAGCAGTACTTC; cdr3_aa: CASRPTFYEQYF
v_call: TRBV6-5; clone_size: .; j_call: TRBJ1-2; d_call: .; cdr3_nt: TGTGCCAGCAGTTACCGACCTCGACAGAACTATGGCTACACCTTC; cdr3_aa: CASSYRPRQNYGYTF
v_call: TRBV6-1; clone_size: .; j_call: TRBJ2-7; d_call: .; cdr3_nt: TGTGCCAGCAGTCCTAGAGGTACAGACTCCTACGAGCAGTACTTC; cdr3_aa: CASSPRGTDSYEQYF
v_call: TRBV5-4; clone_size: .; j_call: TRBJ1-1; d_call: .; cdr3_nt: TGTGCCAGCAGCTTCGGCAGGGAGGGCGAAGCTTTCTTT; cdr3_aa: CASSFGREGEAFF
v_call: TRBV7-6; clone_size: .; j_call: TRBJ2-7; d_call: TRBD2; cdr3_nt: TGTGCCAGCAGCTCGTACCGACTAGCAGGAAATGTAGAGCAGTACTTC; cdr3_aa: CASSSYRLAGNVEQYF
v_call: TRBV11-2; clone_size: .; j_call: TRBJ1-6; d_call: .; cdr3_nt: TGTGCCAGCAGCTTAGAGCGGGCAGCGGGTGTATTAAGGTTCCCCCTCCACTTT; cdr3_aa: CASSLERAAGVLRFPLHF
v_call: TRBV27; clone_size: .; j_call: TRBJ1-2; d_call: .; cdr3_nt: TGTGCCAGCAGTTTGGGACCCCAGGCGGGCTACACCTTC; cdr3_aa: CASSLGPQAGYTF
v_call: TRBV19; clone_size: .; j_call: TRBJ2-3; d_call: TRBD2; cdr3_nt: TGTGCCAGTAGCTCCAACGGACTAGCGGGGGACCTTCAAGGGTGGTATTTT; cdr3_aa: CASSSNGLAGDLQGWYF
v_call: TRBV7-9; clone_size: .; j_call: TRBJ1-3; d_call: .; cdr3_nt: TGTGCCAGCAGCTTCCAGGGGCTCGGAAACACCATATATTTT; cdr3_aa: CASSFQGLGNTIYF
v_call: TRBV11-2; clone_size: .; j_call: TRBJ2-3; d_call: TRBD2; cdr3_nt: TGTGCCAGCAGCTTCACTAGCGGGGGGGTGGCAGATACGCAGTATTTT; cdr3_aa: CASSFTSGGVADTQYF
v_call: TRBV30; clone_size: .; j_call: TRBJ1-5; d_call: .; cdr3_nt: TGTGCCTGGACCTCGGGGAGGGTGGGCAATCAGCCCCAGCATTTT; cdr3_aa: CAWTSGRVGNQPQHF
v_call: TRBV5-1; clone_size: .; j_call: TRBJ1-2; d_call: TRBD1; cdr3_nt: TGCGCCAGCACAGCCACAGGGGGCGCGGACTATGGCTACACCTTC; cdr3_aa: CASTATGGADYGYTF
v_call: TRBV9; clone_size: .; j_call: TRBJ2-2; d_call: .; cdr3_nt: TGTGCCAGCAGCGGTAGCCTACCCGCGAACACCGGGGAGCTGTTTTTT; cdr3_aa: CASSGSLPANTGELFF
v_call: TRBV7-2; clone_size: .; j_call: TRBJ1-4; d_call: .; cdr3_nt: TGTGCCAGCAGCCCCTTCGCAGGGGCTAATGAAAAACTGTTTTTT; cdr3_aa: CASSPFAGANEKLFF
v_call: TRBV4-2; clone_size: .; j_call: TRBJ2-7; d_call: .; cdr3_nt: TGTGCCAGCAGCCAAGAAGGAGACACCCCTCAGTACTTC; cdr3_aa: CASSQEGDTPQYF
v_call: TRBV4-3; clone_size: few; j_call: TRBJ1-1; d_call: TRBD1; cdr3_nt: TGCGCCAGCAGCCAAGAGGCCGGGACAGGGGGTACTGAAGCTTTCTTT; cdr3_aa: CASSQEAGTGGTEAFF
v_call: TRBV5-1; clone_size: .; j_call: TRBJ2-7; d_call: TRBD1; cdr3_nt: TGCGCCAGCAGCTTGCCGGGACAGGGGGCAATCTACGAGCAGTACTTC; cdr3_aa: CASSLPGQGAIYEQYF
v_call: TRBV4-1; clone_size: .; j_call: TRBJ1-3; d_call: .; cdr3_nt: TGCGCCAGCAGCCAGACCGCAGGGGACTCTGGAAACACCATATATTTT; cdr3_aa: CASSQTAGDSGNTIYF
v_call: TRBV27; clone_size: .; j_call: TRBJ2-3; d_call: .; cdr3_nt: TGTGCCAGCAGCCCTTGCACAGATACGCAGTATTTT; cdr3_aa: CASSPCTDTQYF
v_call: TRBV6-6; clone_size: .; j_call: TRBJ1-2; d_call: .; cdr3_nt: TGTGCCAGCAGTCCAACGTCCAGGCCGAACTATGGCTACACCTTC; cdr3_aa: CASSPTSRPNYGYTF
v_call: TRBV7-2; clone_size: .; j_call: TRBJ2-5; d_call: TRBD2; cdr3_nt: TGTGCCAGCAGCTTCCTTAGGGGACTAGCGGGAGAGACCCAGTACTTC; cdr3_aa: CASSFLRGLAGETQYF
v_call: TRBV6-5; clone_size: .; j_call: TRBJ1-1; d_call: TRBD1; cdr3_nt: TGTGCCAGCAGCCCCGGGACAGGGATTAACACTGAAGCTTTCTTT; cdr3_aa: CASSPGTGINTEAFF
v_call: TRBV18; clone_size: once; j_call: TRBJ2-7; d_call: .; cdr3_nt: TGTGCCAGCTCACCGGGGAAGGGCCTCTCCTACGAGCAGTACTTC; cdr3_aa: CASSPGKGLSYEQYF
v_call: TRBV9; clone_size: few; j_call: TRBJ1-2; d_call: .; cdr3_nt: TGTGCCAGCACCTCCCGGGTCTCGCAAGACTATGGCTACACCTTC; cdr3_aa: CASTSRVSQDYGYTF
v_call: TRBV5-4; clone_size: .; j_call: TRBJ1-6; d_call: .; cdr3_nt: TGTGCCAGCAGCCAGGACAGTTATAATTCACCCCTCCACTTT; cdr3_aa: CASSQDSYNSPLHF
v_call: TRBV28; clone_size: .; j_call: TRBJ1-5; d_call: .; cdr3_nt: TGTGCCAGCAGTTTCTTGAAGGGGCCGGGCAATCAGCCCCAGCATTTT; cdr3_aa: CASSFLKGPGNQPQHF
v_call: TRBV9; clone_size: .; j_call: TRBJ2-5; d_call: .; cdr3_nt: TGTGCCAGCAGCGTAGAACAGGCCCCTGGGGAAGAGACCCAGTACTTC; cdr3_aa: CASSVEQAPGEETQYF